These 17 T cell receptor beta chains share one sample of origin, sequenced in a study of blood T cell repertoires in COVID-19. Assay: immunoSEQ multiplex PCR; the TCRdb copy retains only in-frame clones and omits some. The data contain 130,000 to 150,000 clones, 65% to 85% of them seen just once; the ten biggest clones take up approximately 5%. The sequencing input was peripheral blood. The receptors stem from a woman in her 50s with acute or convalescent COVID-19.

The CDR3 region has the DNA TGTGCCAGCAGCTCTCCTGGACATTCTGGAAACACCATATATTTT. This encodes CASSSPGHSGNTIYF. This chain uses TRBV3-1 (or the pseudogene TRBV3-2) with TRBJ1-3; weak D call: TRBD1 (5 bases). V was clipped by 5 bases and J by 1 base, with 12 bases between them. Germline V lookup: CDR1 LGHDT, CDR2 YNNKEL (reference sequence). CDR3 size: 15 residues.

The V call is TRBV24-1, the J call TRBJ2-3, with D perhaps TRBD2 (6 bases). Trimming took 3 bases from V and 2 from J, leaving 11 bases between them. The germline V gene has CDR1 KGHDR and CDR2 SFDVKD. The length of the CDR3 is 15 residues. The CDR3 DNA sequence: TGTGCCACCAGTGATCGGCGGGGCCCCACAGATACGCAGTATTTT. Its translation is CATSDRRGPTDTQYF.

J is TRBJ1-2 and V is TRBV2, with 8 bases aligning to TRBD1. Germline loops: CDR1 SNHLY, CDR2 FYNNEI. J gave up 4 bases and V 6 bases, and 7 bases lay outside the gene matches. The CDR3 is made up of 14 amino acids. This chain's CDR3 is CASRGQAEGYGYTF. DNA for the CDR3: TGTGCCAGCAGGGGACAGGCCGAAGGCTATGGCTACACCTTC.

The V and J genes are TRBV5-1 and TRBJ1-1; 10 bases are a match to TRBD1. V dropped 4 bases and J dropped 5; count of bases not matched to a gene: 5. Germline V gives CDR1 SGHRS, CDR2 YFSETQ. The CDR3 spans 14 residues. CDR3 protein: CASSGDRGRTEAFF. For the CDR3, the DNA is TGCGCCAGCAGCGGTGACAGGGGGCGGACTGAAGCTTTCTTT.

The chain joins TRBV7-3 to TRBJ1-2; 7 nucleotides align to TRBD1. The CDR3 spans 14 residues. The V gene's germline CDR1 is SGHTA and CDR2 FQGTGA. V shed 4 bases, J shed 3 bases, and the junction held 5 bases outside the gene matches. The CDR3: CASSSSGTDYGYTF. The CDR3 nucleotides are TGTGCCAGCAGCTCCTCCGGGACAGACTATGGCTACACCTTC.

This chain connects TRBV18 to TRBJ1-2, with 7 bases aligning to TRBD1. The CDR3 totals 16 residues. V lost 0 bases, J lost 3 bases, and 7 bases stayed unmatched. The germline CDR1 and CDR2 sequences are KGHSH and LQKENI. CDR3 protein: CASSPPRDRVYYGYTF. For the CDR3, the DNA is TGTGCCAGCTCACCACCTCGAGACAGGGTGTACTATGGCTACACCTTC.

The chain is built from TRBV6-5 and TRBJ2-5; D ambiguous. Trimming stripped 6 bases from V and 2 bases from J, with 16 bases between. The CDR3 has 15 residues. The V gene's germline CDR1 is MNHEY and CDR2 SVGAGI. The DNA of the CDR3 is TGTGCCAGCAGCGCCTCCCAGGCCATTCAAGAGACCCAGTACTTC. This gives the protein CASSASQAIQETQYF.

This clone turned up a few times. The chain joins TRBV19 to TRBJ1-6, with 8 bases that match TRBD1. Germline CDR1 LNHDA, CDR2 SQIVND (reference sequence). This CDR3 is built from 16 residues. V dropped 6 bases and J dropped 6; count of bases not matched to a gene: 10. CDR3 coding DNA: TGTGCCAGTAGACCCCTAGGACAGGGTGGTAATTCACCCCTCCACTTT. It encodes CASRPLGQGGNSPLHF.

The chain carries TRBV19 and TRBJ1-3, with a weak D call TRBD1 (6 bases). Germline loops: CDR1 LNHDA, CDR2 SQIVND (reference sequence). Trimming cost V 6 bases and J 0 bases, with 12 bases left between them. CDR3 length: 15 residues. CDR3 sequence reads: CASSPGDTSGNTIYF. The CDR3 region has the DNA TGTGCCAGTAGCCCCGGGGACACCTCTGGAAACACCATATATTTT.

The CDR3 coding sequence is TGCGCCAGCAGCTTGGCCCGGGGGTGGAACAATGAGCAGTTCTTC. Amino acids: CASSLARGWNNEQFF. J is TRBJ2-1 and V is TRBV5-1; TRBD2 is a possible D gene (6 bases). The CDR3 length is 15 residues. Per the germline V gene, CDR1 is SGHRS and CDR2 is YFSETQ. The V gene lost 0 bases and the J gene lost 5 bases, with 12 bases spanning the gap.

The chain is built from TRBV5-1 and TRBJ2-1; 12 bases align to TRBD2. CDR1 and CDR2 from the germline V gene are SGHRS and YFSETQ. The CDR3 has 15 amino acids. Trimming cost V 5 bases and J 8 bases; bases outside gene matches: 8. The CDR3 here is CASRLVLAGGHEQFF. The CDR3 DNA follows: TGCGCCAGCAGATTAGTCCTAGCGGGGGGGCATGAGCAGTTCTTC.

The gene calls are TRBV7-3 and TRBJ1-1, with TRBD1 matching over 8 bases. V lost 5 bases and J lost 1; bases outside the gene matches: 3. The CDR3 extends over 14 amino acids. The germline V gene has CDR1 SGHTA and CDR2 FQGTGA. The CDR3 is CASSIGQGNTEAFF. As DNA, the CDR3 is TGTGCCAGCAGCATAGGACAGGGGAACACTGAAGCTTTCTTT.

The V gene is TRBV7-9, the J gene TRBJ1-2; unclear D gene. The CDR3 covers 17 residues. The V end was cut by 1 base, the J end by 5 bases, with 20 bases between. CDR1 is SEHNR and CDR2 is FQNEAQ in the germline V gene (reference sequence). The CDR3: CASSLGPGSSSFYGYTF. Here the CDR3 DNA reads TGTGCCAGCAGCTTAGGGCCGGGGTCGTCATCCTTTTATGGCTACACCTTC.

CDR3 coding DNA: TGTGCCAGCAGCCCCCATGGAGGGGAGAACACTGAAGCTTTCTTT. Translated, it gives CASSPHGGENTEAFF. This rearrangement joins TRBV13 to TRBJ1-1, with D perhaps matching TRBD1 (5 bases). The CDR3 sequence is 15 residues long. Trimming removed 5 bases at V and 1 base at J, with 14 bases between. Germline CDR1 is PRHDT and CDR2 is FYEKMQ (reference sequence).

The chain recombines TRBV19 with TRBJ2-1; possible D gene TRBD1, 6 bases. CDR3 length equals 17 residues. Germline loops: CDR1 LNHDA, CDR2 SQIVND (reference sequence). Between the trimmed V and J ends, which lost 4 bases and 0 bases, there was a span of 16 bases. Here the CDR3 reads CASSSTGIVGSYNEQFF. The CDR3, as DNA: TGTGCCAGTAGTAGTACAGGGATCGTGGGCTCCTACAATGAGCAGTTCTTC.

The chain joins TRBV5-4 to TRBJ2-5; tentatively, D is TRBD1 (6 bases). The CDR3 spans 17 residues. CDR1 and CDR2 from the germline V gene are SGHNT and YYREEE (reference sequence). With 4 bases removed from V and 3 bases from J, the gap between germline ends came to 22 bases. Here the CDR3 DNA reads TGTGCCAGCAGCAACCAAGCGACAGGACCTAGTAAAGAGACCCAGTACTTC. Its protein is CASSNQATGPSKETQYF.

CDR3 DNA: TGTGCCAGCAGCTTAGATTATGCAGACTATCAGCCCCAGCATTTT. Its translation is CASSLDYADYQPQHF. This chain joins TRBV11-2 and TRBJ1-5, with D hard to call. Germline lookup yields CDR1 SGHAT and CDR2 FQNNGV. There are 15 residues in the CDR3. V lost 0 bases, J lost 5 bases, and 11 bases lay in between. The full variable domain, with the rest looked up from reference TRBV11-2 and TRBJ1-5, is EAGVAQSPRYKIIEKRQSVAFWCNPISGHATLYWYQQILGQGPKLLIQFQNNGVVDDSQLPKDRFSAERLKGVDSTLKIQPAKLEDSAVYLCASSLDYADYQPQHFGDGTRLSIL.